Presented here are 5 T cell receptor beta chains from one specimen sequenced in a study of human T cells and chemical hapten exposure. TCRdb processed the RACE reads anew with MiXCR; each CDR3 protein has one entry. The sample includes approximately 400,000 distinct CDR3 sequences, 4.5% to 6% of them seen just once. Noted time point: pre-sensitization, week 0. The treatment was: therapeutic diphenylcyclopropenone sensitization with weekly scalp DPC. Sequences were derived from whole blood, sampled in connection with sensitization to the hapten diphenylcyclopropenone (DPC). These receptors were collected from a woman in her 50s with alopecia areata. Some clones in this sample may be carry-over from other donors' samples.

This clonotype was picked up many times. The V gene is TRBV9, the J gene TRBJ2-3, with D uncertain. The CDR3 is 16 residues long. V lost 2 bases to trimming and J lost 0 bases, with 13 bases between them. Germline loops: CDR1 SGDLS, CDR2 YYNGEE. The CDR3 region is CASSVVGWSSTDTQYF. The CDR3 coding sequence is TGTGCCAGCAGCGTTGTGGGCTGGTCTAGCACAGATACGCAGTATTTT.

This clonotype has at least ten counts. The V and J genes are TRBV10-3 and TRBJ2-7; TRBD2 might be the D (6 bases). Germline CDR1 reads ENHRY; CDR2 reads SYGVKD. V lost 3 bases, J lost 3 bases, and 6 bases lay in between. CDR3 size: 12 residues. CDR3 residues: CAISDGGYEQYF. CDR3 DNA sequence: TGTGCCATCAGTGACGGGGGCTACGAGCAGTACTTC.

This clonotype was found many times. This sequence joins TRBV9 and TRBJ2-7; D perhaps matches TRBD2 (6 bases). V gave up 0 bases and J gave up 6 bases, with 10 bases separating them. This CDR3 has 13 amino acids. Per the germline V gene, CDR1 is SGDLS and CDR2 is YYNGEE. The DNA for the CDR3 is TGTGCCAGCAGCGTAGGGACTACATCCGAGCAGTACTTC. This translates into CASSVGTTSEQYF.

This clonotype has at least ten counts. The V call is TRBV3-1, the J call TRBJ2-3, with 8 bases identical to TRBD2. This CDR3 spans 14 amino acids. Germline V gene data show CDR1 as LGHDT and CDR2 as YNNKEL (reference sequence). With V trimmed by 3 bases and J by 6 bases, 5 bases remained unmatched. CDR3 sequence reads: CASSHRGGGDTQYF. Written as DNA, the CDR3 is TGTGCCAGCAGCCACCGGGGGGGCGGGGATACGCAGTATTTT.

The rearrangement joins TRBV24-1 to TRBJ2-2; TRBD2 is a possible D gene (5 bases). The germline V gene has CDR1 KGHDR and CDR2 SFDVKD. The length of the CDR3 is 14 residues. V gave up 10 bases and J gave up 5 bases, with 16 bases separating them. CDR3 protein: CATAPGVWTGELFF. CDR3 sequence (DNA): TGTGCCACAGCTCCCGGGGTATGGACCGGGGAGCTGTTTTTT.